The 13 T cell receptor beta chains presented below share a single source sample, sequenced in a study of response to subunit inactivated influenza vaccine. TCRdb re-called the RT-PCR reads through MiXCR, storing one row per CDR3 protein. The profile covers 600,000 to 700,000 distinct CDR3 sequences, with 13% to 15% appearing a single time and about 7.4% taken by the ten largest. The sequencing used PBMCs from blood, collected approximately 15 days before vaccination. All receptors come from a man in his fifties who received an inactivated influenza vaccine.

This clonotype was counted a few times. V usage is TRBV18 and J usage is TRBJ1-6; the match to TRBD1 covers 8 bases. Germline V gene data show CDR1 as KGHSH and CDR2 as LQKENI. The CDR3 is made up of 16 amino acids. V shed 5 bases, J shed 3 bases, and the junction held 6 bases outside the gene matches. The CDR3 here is CASSTQDRGYNSPLHF. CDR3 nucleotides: TGTGCCAGCTCAACCCAAGACAGGGGCTATAATTCACCCCTCCACTTT.

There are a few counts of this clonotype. CDR3 region: CASSDRTSGIYEQYF. DNA of the CDR3: TGTGCCAGCAGCGACCGGACTAGCGGGATCTACGAGCAGTACTTC. This rearrangement joins TRBV7-2 to TRBJ2-7; 12 bases fit TRBD2. The junction had 5 bases not matched to a gene; V was cut back by 5 bases and J by 3 bases. Germline CDR1 SGHTA, CDR2 FQGNSA. The CDR3 loop spans 15 amino acids.

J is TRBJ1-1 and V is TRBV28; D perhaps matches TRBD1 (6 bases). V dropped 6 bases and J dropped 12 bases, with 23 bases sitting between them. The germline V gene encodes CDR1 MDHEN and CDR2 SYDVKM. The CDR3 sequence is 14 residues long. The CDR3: CASSQNTGSEYSFF. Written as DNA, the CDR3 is TGTGCCAGCAGCCAAAATACAGGGTCTGAGTATTCTTTCTTT.

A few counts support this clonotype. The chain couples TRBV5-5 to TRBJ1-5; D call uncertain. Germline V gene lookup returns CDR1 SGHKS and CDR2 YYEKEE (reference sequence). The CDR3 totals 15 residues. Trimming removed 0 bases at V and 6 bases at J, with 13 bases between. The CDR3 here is CASSLDSHPSQPQHF. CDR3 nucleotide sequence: TGTGCCAGCAGCTTGGACTCCCACCCCTCTCAGCCCCAGCATTTT.

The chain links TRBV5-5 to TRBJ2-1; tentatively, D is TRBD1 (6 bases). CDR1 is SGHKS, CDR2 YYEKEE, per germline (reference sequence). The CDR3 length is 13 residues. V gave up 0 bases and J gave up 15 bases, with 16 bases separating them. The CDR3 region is CASSLALAGDGFF. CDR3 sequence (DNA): TGTGCCAGCAGCTTGGCCCTGGCAGGGGATGGGTTCTTC.

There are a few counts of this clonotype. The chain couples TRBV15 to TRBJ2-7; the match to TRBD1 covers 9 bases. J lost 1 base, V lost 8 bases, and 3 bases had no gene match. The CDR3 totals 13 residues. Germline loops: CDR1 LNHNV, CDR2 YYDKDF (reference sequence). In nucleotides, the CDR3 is TGTGCCACCCGGGGGACAGGGTCCTACGAGCAGTACTTC. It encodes CATRGTGSYEQYF.

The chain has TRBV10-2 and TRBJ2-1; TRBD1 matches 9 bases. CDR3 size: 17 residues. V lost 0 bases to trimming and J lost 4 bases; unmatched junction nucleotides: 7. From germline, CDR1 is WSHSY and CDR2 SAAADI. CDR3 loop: CASSESQQGALYNEQFF. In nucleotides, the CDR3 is TGCGCCAGCAGTGAGTCCCAACAGGGGGCGCTGTACAATGAGCAGTTCTTC.

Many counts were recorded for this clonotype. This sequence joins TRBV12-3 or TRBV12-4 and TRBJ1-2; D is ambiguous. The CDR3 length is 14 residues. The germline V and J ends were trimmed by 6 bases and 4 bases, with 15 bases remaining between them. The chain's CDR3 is CASSPVERIYGYTF. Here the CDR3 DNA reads TGTGCCAGCAGCCCTGTGGAACGGATCTATGGCTACACCTTC.

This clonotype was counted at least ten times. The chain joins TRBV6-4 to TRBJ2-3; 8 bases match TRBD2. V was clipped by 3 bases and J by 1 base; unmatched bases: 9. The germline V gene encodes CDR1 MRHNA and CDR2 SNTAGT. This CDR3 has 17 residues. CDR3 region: CASSESAGEGGTDTQYF. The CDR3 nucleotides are TGTGCCAGCAGTGAATCAGCGGGAGAGGGCGGCACAGATACGCAGTATTTT.

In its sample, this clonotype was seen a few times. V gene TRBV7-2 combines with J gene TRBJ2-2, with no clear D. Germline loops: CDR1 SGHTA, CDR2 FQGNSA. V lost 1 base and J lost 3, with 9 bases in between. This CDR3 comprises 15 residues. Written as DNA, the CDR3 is TGTGCCAGCAGCTTAGGGATTGGTGACACCGGGGAGCTGTTTTTT. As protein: CASSLGIGDTGELFF.

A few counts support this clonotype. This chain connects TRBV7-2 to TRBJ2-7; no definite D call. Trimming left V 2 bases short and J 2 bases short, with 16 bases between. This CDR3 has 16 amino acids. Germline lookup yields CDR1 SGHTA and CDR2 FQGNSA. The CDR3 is CASSLLLARIPYEQYF. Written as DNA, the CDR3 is TGTGCCAGCAGCTTACTCCTGGCCCGAATCCCCTACGAGCAGTACTTC.

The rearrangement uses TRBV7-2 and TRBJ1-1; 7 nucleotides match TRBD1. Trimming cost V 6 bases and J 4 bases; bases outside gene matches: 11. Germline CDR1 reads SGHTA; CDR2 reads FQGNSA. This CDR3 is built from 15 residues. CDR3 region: CASSLRPGGGTEAFF. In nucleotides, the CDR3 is TGTGCCAGCAGTTTGCGACCAGGGGGAGGCACTGAAGCTTTCTTT.

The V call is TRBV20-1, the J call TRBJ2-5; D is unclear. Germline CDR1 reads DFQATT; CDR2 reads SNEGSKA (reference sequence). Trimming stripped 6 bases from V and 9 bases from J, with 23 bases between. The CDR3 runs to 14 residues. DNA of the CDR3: TGCAGTGCCCCGACCCTGGGGTATGAGATGCCCCAGTACTTC. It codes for CSAPTLGYEMPQYF.